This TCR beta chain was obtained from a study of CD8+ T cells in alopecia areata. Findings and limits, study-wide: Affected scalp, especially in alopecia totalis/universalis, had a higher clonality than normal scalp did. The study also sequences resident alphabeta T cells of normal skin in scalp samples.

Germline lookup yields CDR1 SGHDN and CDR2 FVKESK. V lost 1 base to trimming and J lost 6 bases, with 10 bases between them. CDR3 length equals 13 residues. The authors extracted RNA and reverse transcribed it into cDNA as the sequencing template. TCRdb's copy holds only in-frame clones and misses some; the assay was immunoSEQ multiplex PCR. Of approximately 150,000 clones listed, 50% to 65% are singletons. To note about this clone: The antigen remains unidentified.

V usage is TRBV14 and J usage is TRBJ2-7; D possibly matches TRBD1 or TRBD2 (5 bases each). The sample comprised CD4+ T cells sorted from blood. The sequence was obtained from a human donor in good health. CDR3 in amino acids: CASSQGGTAEQYF. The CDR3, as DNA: TGTGCCAGCAGCCAAGGTGGGACGGCCGAGCAGTACTTC.